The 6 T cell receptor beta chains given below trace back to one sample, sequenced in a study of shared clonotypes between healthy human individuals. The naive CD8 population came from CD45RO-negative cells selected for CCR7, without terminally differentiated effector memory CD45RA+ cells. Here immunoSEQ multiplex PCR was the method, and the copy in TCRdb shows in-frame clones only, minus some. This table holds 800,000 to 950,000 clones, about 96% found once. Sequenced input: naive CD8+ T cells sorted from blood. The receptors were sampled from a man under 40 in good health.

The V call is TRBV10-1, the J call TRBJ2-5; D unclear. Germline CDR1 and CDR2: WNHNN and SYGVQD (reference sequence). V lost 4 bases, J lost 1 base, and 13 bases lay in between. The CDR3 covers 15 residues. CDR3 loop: CASSGLRGPQETQYF. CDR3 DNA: TGCGCCAGCAGTGGGCTCCGCGGACCCCAAGAGACCCAGTACTTC.

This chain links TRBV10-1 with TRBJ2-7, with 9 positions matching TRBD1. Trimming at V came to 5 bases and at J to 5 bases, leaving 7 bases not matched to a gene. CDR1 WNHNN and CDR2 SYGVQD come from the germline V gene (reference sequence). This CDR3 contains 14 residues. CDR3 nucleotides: TGCGCCAGCAGTATCGACAGGGGGTTAGACGAGCAGTACTTC. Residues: CASSIDRGLDEQYF.

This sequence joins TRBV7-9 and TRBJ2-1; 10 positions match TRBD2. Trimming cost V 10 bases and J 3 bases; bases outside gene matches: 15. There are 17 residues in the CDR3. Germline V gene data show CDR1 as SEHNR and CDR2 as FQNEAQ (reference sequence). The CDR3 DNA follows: TGTGCCACCACGAAGGGGGCTAGCGGGAGCAACTACAATGAGCAGTTCTTC. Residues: CATTKGASGSNYNEQFF.

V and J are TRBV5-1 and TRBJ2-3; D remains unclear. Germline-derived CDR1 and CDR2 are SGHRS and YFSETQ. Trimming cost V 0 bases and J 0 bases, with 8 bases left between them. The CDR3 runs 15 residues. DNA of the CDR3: TGCGCCAGCAGCTTGGGATCTGCGAGCACAGATACGCAGTATTTT. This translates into CASSLGSASTDTQYF.

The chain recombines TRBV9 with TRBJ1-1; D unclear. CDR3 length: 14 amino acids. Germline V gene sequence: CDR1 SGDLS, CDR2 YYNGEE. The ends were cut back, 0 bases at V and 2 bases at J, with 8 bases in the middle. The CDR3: CASSVEVGNTEAFF. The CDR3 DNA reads TGTGCCAGCAGCGTAGAAGTAGGCAACACTGAAGCTTTCTTT.

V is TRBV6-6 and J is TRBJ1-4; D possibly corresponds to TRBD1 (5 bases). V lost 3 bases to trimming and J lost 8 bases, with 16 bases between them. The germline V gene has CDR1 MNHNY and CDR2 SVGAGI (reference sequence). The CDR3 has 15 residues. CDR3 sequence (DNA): TGTGCCAGCAGTTATGGGACCTTTAAGGTAGAAAAACTGTTTTTT. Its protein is CASSYGTFKVEKLFF.